One and the same sample provided the 9 T cell receptor beta chains below, sequenced in a study of cytomegalovirus exposure and HLA in healthy donors (dated by TCRdb to 2016 to 2017). Preparation of the library involved the immunoSEQ multiplex PCR assay. In TCRdb, the immuneACCESS table is reduced to in-frame sequences with V and J assigned. These tables do not hold every clone; where another copy was compared, an unresolved V gene accounts for under half, and the others remain unexplained. The sample table contains about 280,000 clones; only one count was recorded for over 75% of them. About 0.86% of the sample is taken by the ten largest. Material for sequencing was PBMCs. Source of these receptors: a woman aged 18-29 years in good health and CMV-seronegative.

This clone was recorded only once. The chain employs TRBV19 and TRBJ2-7; 13 positions agree with TRBD2. Germline V gene lookup returns CDR1 LNHDA and CDR2 SQIVND (reference sequence). The CDR3 covers 13 residues. V was pared by 11 bases and J by 3 bases, with 4 bases of the junction left unmatched. Here the CDR3 reads CASGLAGNYEQYF. In DNA, the CDR3 is TGTGCCTCGGGACTAGCGGGAAACTACGAGCAGTACTTC.

V and J are TRBV6-6 and TRBJ2-2; 8 bases map to TRBD1. The CDR3 runs 16 residues. Germline CDR1 is MNHNY and CDR2 is SVGAGI (reference sequence). V shed 5 bases, J shed 6 bases, and the junction held 11 bases outside the gene matches. The CDR3 DNA reads TGTGCCAGCAGTAGCGGACAGGGTTTGAGTCCCGGGGAGCTGTTTTTT. It encodes CASSSGQGLSPGELFF.

This rearrangement joins TRBV29-1 to TRBJ1-2; D gene uncertain. Germline V gene data show CDR1 as SQVTM and CDR2 as ANQGSEA. The CDR3 loop spans 12 amino acids. The ends were cut back, 5 bases at V and 4 bases at J, with 11 bases in the middle. The DNA of the CDR3 is TGCAGCGTTATTGACGACTCCTATGGCTACACCTTC. Protein product: CSVIDDSYGYTF.

The CDR3 DNA reads TGTGCCAGCAGTTTCATACCCGGGACAGGAGATCAAGAGACCCAGTACTTC. It codes for CASSFIPGTGDQETQYF. The chain links TRBV27 to TRBJ2-5; 8 bases line up with TRBD1. Germline-derived CDR1 and CDR2 are MNHEY and SMNVEV (reference sequence). The V gene end was trimmed by 3 bases and the J gene end by 2 bases; junction bases not matched to a gene: 11. The CDR3 runs to 17 residues.

This sequence joins TRBV5-6 and TRBJ1-1; 7 bases line up with TRBD1. The CDR3 spans 14 residues. Looked up from germline, CDR1 is SGHDT and CDR2 is YYEEEE. The ends lost 4 bases at V and 5 bases at J; junction bases unmatched: 8. In nucleotides, the CDR3 is TGTGCCAGCAGCCGCGTTCAGGGGGTGACTGAAGCTTTCTTT. It encodes CASSRVQGVTEAFF.

The J gene is TRBJ1-1, the V gene TRBV7-9, with D hard to call. The CDR3 spans 13 residues. Trimming stripped 6 bases from V and 3 bases from J, with 11 bases between. CDR1 is SEHNR, CDR2 FQNEAQ, per germline (reference sequence). The CDR3 sequence: CASRLGWDTEAFF. CDR3 coding DNA: TGTGCCAGCAGGCTAGGATGGGACACTGAAGCTTTCTTT.

CDR3 sequence reads: CATRNTGTWLGTDTQYF. For the CDR3, the DNA is TGTGCCACCAGGAACACCGGGACTTGGCTTGGCACAGATACGCAGTATTTT. The J gene is TRBJ2-3, the V gene TRBV15; D may be TRBD2 (6 bases). The CDR3 extends over 17 amino acids. The germline V gene has CDR1 LNHNV and CDR2 YYDKDF (reference sequence). V lost 6 bases and J 1 base, leaving 20 bases between the germline ends.

This clone has just a few counts. This specimen includes other DNA sequences encoding the same CDR3. The chain uses TRBV5-1 and TRBJ1-1, with 8 nucleotides matching TRBD1. V was clipped by 4 bases and J by 2 bases; unmatched bases: 7. CDR1 is SGHRS and CDR2 is YFSETQ in the germline V gene. The CDR3 runs to 15 residues. The CDR3 loop reads CASSPDGQGNTEAFF. The CDR3 coding sequence is TGCGCCAGCAGCCCGGATGGACAGGGAAACACTGAAGCTTTCTTT.

The genes are TRBV2 and TRBJ2-3; weak D call: TRBD2 (6 bases). The V end lost 5 bases, the J end lost 6 bases, and 15 bases lay between the germline ends. Germline V lookup: CDR1 SNHLY, CDR2 FYNNEI. The CDR3 runs 14 residues. CDR3 DNA sequence: TGTGCCAGCAGTCGTAGCGGTTCCTCTGATACGCAGTATTTT. Amino acids: CASSRSGSSDTQYF.